This record looks at one T cell receptor (beta chain) sequence and its context. The data derive from a study of blood T cell repertoires in COVID-19. About the research overall: The United States, Italy and Spain were the sources of the acute and convalescent COVID-19 samples. T cells, B-cell-depleted T cells, or PBMCs supplied cDNA or gDNA.

Germline V CDR1 and CDR2: LNHDA, SQIVND (reference sequence). The CDR3 loop spans 16 amino acids. Trimming left V 7 bases short and J 0 bases short, with 18 bases between. Under the authors' procedure: Nucleated cell counts were estimated from reference gene primer amplification. Profiled with immunoSEQ multiplex PCR; TCRdb holds only in-frame clones, not every one. The V and J calls and clone size are taken from that table; D and trimming were inferred from the DNA. The sample has roughly 190,000 clones; around 88% are singletons. Sequencing used peripheral blood. The gene calls are TRBV19 and TRBJ1-1; no clear D. This TCR derives from a man between 45 and 60 years old with active or convalescent COVID-19. In DNA form, the CDR3 reads TGTGCCAGTATGGACGGGGAGAAGGAACTGAACACTGAAGCTTTCTTT. Translated, it gives CASMDGEKELNTEAFF.